The 7 T cell receptor beta chains presented below share a single source sample, sequenced in a study of T cell repertoires in cytomegalovirus infection. Each CDR3 protein gets one entry after TCRdb re-called the reads with MiXCR. The table includes more than 400,000 distinct CDR3 sequences, 26% detected once. Sequencing was performed on PBMCs. Source of these receptors: a human donor in good health (CMV status not recorded). Some clones in this sample may be carry-over from other donors' samples.

This clonotype has ten or more counts. The V gene is TRBV12-3 or TRBV12-4, the J gene TRBJ2-3; D unclear. CDR3 size: 14 residues. Between the trimmed V and J ends, which lost 5 bases and 1 base, there was a span of 10 bases. The CDR3 loop is CASSPRVGTDTQYF. The CDR3 DNA reads TGTGCCAGCAGTCCTCGGGTTGGCACAGATACGCAGTATTTT.

The chain recombines TRBV3-1 with TRBJ2-7, with TRBD2 identical over 11 bases. Looked up from germline, CDR1 is LGHDT and CDR2 is YNNKEL (reference sequence). The CDR3 length is 18 residues. The ends lost 4 bases at V and 2 bases at J; junction bases unmatched: 13. CDR3 sequence reads: CASSRLGLADRLTYEQYV. The CDR3 DNA sequence: TGTGCCAGCAGCCGACTGGGACTAGCGGACCGCTTAACCTACGAGCAGTACGTC.

The J gene is TRBJ1-6, the V gene TRBV20-1, with no clear D. This CDR3 comprises 16 residues. The ends were cut back, 1 base at V and 2 bases at J, with 12 bases in the middle. Germline V gene sequence: CDR1 DFQATT, CDR2 SNEGSKA (reference sequence). CDR3 region: CSARAPGVTYNSPLHF. DNA for the CDR3: TGCAGTGCTAGAGCACCAGGAGTAACCTATAATTCACCCCTCCACTTT.

The V gene is TRBV6-5, the J gene TRBJ2-7; D gene uncertain. Trimming took off 0 bases at V and 2 bases at J, with 11 bases between the two ends. The CDR3 length is 15 residues. Germline V gives CDR1 MNHEY, CDR2 SVGAGI. CDR3 residues: CASSYSRHFTYEQYF. CDR3 coding DNA: TGTGCCAGCAGTTACTCGAGGCACTTTACCTACGAGCAGTACTTC.

The chain joins TRBV2 to TRBJ2-7; possible D gene TRBD2, 6 bases. Germline CDR1 reads SNHLY; CDR2 reads FYNNEI. Trimming took off 4 bases at V and 2 bases at J, with 9 bases between the two ends. The CDR3 has 13 residues. The CDR3 here is CASSVGGTYEQYF. Here the CDR3 DNA reads TGTGCCAGCAGTGTTGGAGGGACCTACGAGCAGTACTTC.

This chain joins TRBV5-4 and TRBJ1-4; D may be TRBD1 (6 bases). The CDR3 sequence is 15 residues long. From germline, CDR1 is SGHNT and CDR2 YYREEE (reference sequence). With 4 bases removed from V and 6 bases from J, the gap between germline ends came to 16 bases. The CDR3 DNA reads TGTGCCAGCAGCACACAGGGTCGGGTGGATGAAAAACTGTTTTTT. Residues: CASSTQGRVDEKLFF.

The V gene is TRBV12-3 or TRBV12-4, the J gene TRBJ2-7; TRBD1 matches at 7 bases. After removal of 5 bases from V and 3 bases from J, the junction contained 4 bases not matched to a gene. The CDR3 covers 13 residues. The CDR3 protein is CASSLQGVYEQYV. The CDR3 DNA follows: TGTGCCAGCAGTCTCCAGGGGGTCTACGAGCAGTACGTC.